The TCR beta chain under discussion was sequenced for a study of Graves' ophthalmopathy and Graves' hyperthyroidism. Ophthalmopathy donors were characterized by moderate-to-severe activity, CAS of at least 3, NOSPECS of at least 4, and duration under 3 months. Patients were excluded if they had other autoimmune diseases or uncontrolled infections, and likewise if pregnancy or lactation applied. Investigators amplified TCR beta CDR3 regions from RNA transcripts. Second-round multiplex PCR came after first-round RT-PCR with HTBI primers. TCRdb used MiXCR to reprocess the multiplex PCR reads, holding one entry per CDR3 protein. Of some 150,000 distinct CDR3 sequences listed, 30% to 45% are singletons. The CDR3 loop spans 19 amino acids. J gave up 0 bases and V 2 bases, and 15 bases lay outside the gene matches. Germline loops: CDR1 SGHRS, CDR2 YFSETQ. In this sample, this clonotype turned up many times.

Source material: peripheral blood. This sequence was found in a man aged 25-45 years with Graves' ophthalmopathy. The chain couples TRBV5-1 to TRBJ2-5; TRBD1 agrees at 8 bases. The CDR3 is CASSFPPGTGGRYQETQYF. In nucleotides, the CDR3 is TGCGCCAGCAGCTTCCCGCCCGGGACAGGCGGAAGGTACCAAGAGACCCAGTACTTC.